This T cell receptor (beta chain) stems from a study of cytomegalovirus exposure and HLA in healthy donors. From germline, CDR1 is MNHEY and CDR2 SMNVEV (reference sequence). The trim removed 4 bases at V and 5 bases at J, leaving 4 bases unmatched. The CDR3 has 15 residues. Findings and limits, study-wide: Per a later analysis, about 18,000 TCR beta sequences showed association with HLA alleles at 0.05 false discovery rate.

Vbeta (60) and Jbeta (13) primers were used in the PCR. Produced via immunoSEQ multiplex PCR; TCRdb's table is partial and in-frame only. Recorded for this sample: about 33,000 clones. Concerning this clone: Its specificity is not known.

This sequence was found in a man aged 35 to 55 in good health and CMV-seronegative. The V and J genes are TRBV27 and TRBJ2-5; TRBD2 matches at 13 bases. The sequenced sample consisted of PBMCs. CDR3 nucleotide sequence: TGTGCCAGCAGTTCATGGACTAGCGGGAGTGAGACCCAGTACTTC. Translation: CASSSWTSGSETQYF.